What follows are 26 T cell receptor beta chains derived from one specimen sequenced in a study of shared T cell receptors in the human thymus (dated by TCRdb to the early 2020s). Library preparation employed the immunoSEQ multiplex PCR assay. The table was pulled from immuneACCESS by TCRdb, which kept in-frame rearrangements only. Such tables lose some clones; where checked, under half of the loss comes from unresolved V genes, and the rest has no known cause. This sample is represented by some 660,000 clones; about 89% of them were singletons. The ten largest clones take up 0.0094% of the sample. These data were likewise used in another study, on human thymus T cells.

Source material: thymocytes. These receptors came from a boy under three years old with a congenital heart defect. Donor details come from another sample of the same person, matched by shared clones.

In this sample, this clone turned up once. J is TRBJ2-7 and V is TRBV10-3; tentative D call: TRBD2 (6 bases). V lost 0 bases to trimming and J lost 2 bases, with 11 bases between them. The CDR3 totals 15 residues. Per the germline V gene, CDR1 is ENHRY and CDR2 is SYGVKD. CDR3 region: CAISESNGTPYEQYF. The CDR3 nucleotides read TGTGCCATCAGTGAGTCGAACGGGACTCCCTACGAGCAGTACTTC.

Turning to this clone: The same CDR3 is also encoded by other DNA sequences in this sample. The J gene is TRBJ1-6, the V gene TRBV5-6; TRBD1 aligns across 7 bases. V was pared by 4 bases and J by 7 bases, with 5 bases of the junction left unmatched. This CDR3 has 14 residues. Germline CDR1 and CDR2: SGHDT and YYEEEE. This CDR3 is CASSPGQRNSPLHF. DNA of the CDR3: TGTGCCAGCAGCCCGGGACAGAGGAATTCACCCCTCCACTTT.

The CDR3 DNA follows: TGTGCCAGCAGTAAATCAGGGGACAATGGCTACACCTTC. Translated, it gives CASSKSGDNGYTF. The chain uses TRBV6-1 and TRBJ1-2; tentatively, D is TRBD1 (6 bases). The CDR3 totals 13 residues. The V gene's germline CDR1 is MNHNS and CDR2 SASEGT. Trimming removed 5 bases from V and 6 bases from J, with 13 bases in between.

As regards this clone: Other DNA sequences within the sample encode an identical CDR3. The V call is TRBV5-4, the J call TRBJ1-6; 9 bases align to TRBD1. Germline lookup yields CDR1 SGHNT and CDR2 YYREEE (reference sequence). V shed 4 bases and J 7 bases; nucleotides not matched to a gene: 6. The CDR3 runs 15 residues. The CDR3 DNA follows: TGTGCCAGCAGCGTATTACAGGGGGCAAATTCACCCCTCCACTTT. This codes for CASSVLQGANSPLHF.

The rearrangement links TRBV7-2 to TRBJ1-1; D is ambiguous. The germline V and J ends were trimmed by 1 base and 5 bases, with 17 bases remaining between them. The germline CDR1 and CDR2 sequences are SGHTA and FQGNSA. The CDR3 is 16 amino acids. The CDR3 protein is CASSLGVVRESTEAFF. The CDR3 DNA reads as TGTGCCAGCAGCTTAGGTGTGGTGCGCGAGAGTACTGAAGCTTTCTTT. The full variable domain, rest sourced from reference TRBV7-2 and TRBJ1-1, is GAGVSQSPSNKVTEKGKDVELRCDPISGHTALYWYRQSLGQGLEFLIYFQGNSAPDKSGLPSDRFSAERTGGSVSTLTIQRTQQEDSAVYLCASSLGVVRESTEAFFGQGTRLTVV.

This chain connects TRBV4-3 to TRBJ2-1; D gene ambiguous. V lost 0 bases and J 0 bases, leaving 9 bases between the germline ends. CDR1 LGHNA and CDR2 YSLEER come from the germline V gene. This CDR3 has 16 residues. The CDR3 DNA follows: TGCGCCAGCAGCCAAGATGTGAACGGCTCCTACAATGAGCAGTTCTTC. Translating it yields CASSQDVNGSYNEQFF.

A note on this clone: Other DNA sequences in this specimen translate into the identical CDR3. The chain uses TRBV27 and TRBJ1-1; D is undetermined. This CDR3 comprises 13 residues. Germline CDR1 MNHEY, CDR2 SMNVEV (reference sequence). Trimming cost V 4 bases and J 1 base, with 7 bases left between them. CDR3 DNA: TGTGCCAGCAGTTCAAGAGGGAACACTGAAGCTTTCTTT. It encodes CASSSRGNTEAFF.

V gene TRBV2 combines with J gene TRBJ2-2; D uncertain. The V end lost 2 bases, the J end lost 7 bases, and 14 bases lay between the germline ends. The CDR3 covers 15 residues. The germline gives CDR1 SNHLY, CDR2 FYNNEI. The CDR3 protein is CASSEWMGQNGELFF. In DNA, the CDR3 is TGTGCCAGCAGTGAATGGATGGGCCAGAACGGGGAGCTGTTTTTT.

The V call is TRBV12-5, the J call TRBJ2-7; TRBD2 matches at 8 bases. Germline assignment: CDR1 LGHNT and CDR2 FRNRAP. The trim removed 4 bases at V and 1 base at J, leaving 9 bases unmatched. The CDR3 covers 16 residues. This CDR3 is CASGSPTSVISYEQYF. As DNA, the CDR3 is TGTGCTAGTGGTTCCCCGACTAGCGTAATATCCTACGAGCAGTACTTC.

This clone appeared once. This rearrangement joins TRBV6-1 to TRBJ2-2; D is perhaps TRBD2 (7 bases). This CDR3 comprises 15 residues. Trimming cost V 1 base and J 4 bases, with 10 bases left between them. CDR1 is MNHNS and CDR2 is SASEGT in the germline V gene. The CDR3 here is CASSEGGGGTGELFF. As DNA, the CDR3 is TGTGCCAGCAGTGAAGGGGGAGGGGGCACCGGGGAGCTGTTTTTT.

CDR3 nucleotide sequence: TGTGCCAGCAGTCAGGGACAGATCACCTCCTACGAGCAGTACTTC. Protein sequence: CASSQGQITSYEQYF. V gene TRBV7-2 combines with J gene TRBJ2-7; TRBD1 matches 7 bases. Germline assignment: CDR1 SGHTA and CDR2 FQGNSA. Trimming cost V 6 bases and J 0 bases; bases outside gene matches: 8. The CDR3 consists of 15 residues.

The rearrangement links TRBV5-1 to TRBJ1-3; possibly TRBD1 for D (5 bases). Germline CDR1 reads SGHRS; CDR2 reads YFSETQ. The V end was cut by 4 bases, the J end by 0 bases, with 17 bases between. The CDR3 extends over 17 amino acids. For the CDR3, the DNA is TGCGCCAGCAGCCCGCTCCCGAACAGGTTCTCTGGAAACACCATATATTTT. Its protein product is CASSPLPNRFSGNTIYF.

This clone occurred once. The gene calls are TRBV18 and TRBJ2-2; D may be TRBD2 (7 bases). V gave up 6 bases and J gave up 2 bases, with 16 bases separating them. The germline V gene has CDR1 KGHSH and CDR2 LQKENI. There are 16 residues in the CDR3. For the CDR3, the DNA is TGTGCCAGCTCTCGGTCGGGGGGCATCAACACCGGGGAGCTGTTTTTT. It codes for CASSRSGGINTGELFF.

This rearrangement joins TRBV6-1 to TRBJ1-2; TRBD1 matches 9 bases. In germline, CDR1 is MNHNS, CDR2 SASEGT. V shed 6 bases, J shed 7 bases, and the junction held 9 bases outside the gene matches. The CDR3 totals 14 residues. CDR3 bases: TGTGCCAGCAGGGGGGACAGGGTTTTTGTTGGCTACACCTTC. Its translation is CASRGDRVFVGYTF.

CDR3 loop: CASRYLWDNNEKLFF. The CDR3 DNA reads as TGCGCCAGCCGCTATCTATGGGACAACAATGAAAAACTGTTTTTT. The V call is TRBV5-1, the J call TRBJ1-4; D possibly corresponds to TRBD1 (6 bases). The CDR3 length is 15 residues. Per germline, CDR1 SGHRS and CDR2 YFSETQ. Trimming took 7 bases from V and 5 from J, leaving 18 bases between them.

This chain connects TRBV5-1 to TRBJ2-5; TRBD2 agrees at 13 bases. The junction had 3 bases not matched to a gene; V was cut back by 4 bases and J by 0 bases. The CDR3 has 16 amino acids. Germline V CDR1 and CDR2: SGHRS, YFSETQ. CDR3: CASSAGTSGNQETQYF. The DNA for the CDR3 is TGCGCCAGCAGCGCTGGGACTAGCGGGAACCAAGAGACCCAGTACTTC.

In its sample, this clone was seen once. This chain uses TRBV30 with TRBJ2-5; 12 bases line up with TRBD2. The length of the CDR3 is 16 residues. Unmatched junction bases numbered 7, after V lost 0 bases and J lost 5 bases. Germline CDR1 and CDR2: GTSNPN and SVGIG (reference sequence). The CDR3 here is CAWSVLTSGRGETQYF. The CDR3 DNA sequence: TGTGCCTGGAGTGTGTTGACTAGCGGGAGAGGCGAGACCCAGTACTTC.

The genes are TRBV11-2 and TRBJ1-1; the D is unclear. CDR3 length: 15 amino acids. V lost 5 bases and J lost 4, with 17 bases in between. Germline lookup yields CDR1 SGHAT and CDR2 FQNNGV. CDR3 region: CASSLRERLGTEAFF. The DNA for the CDR3 is TGTGCCAGCAGCCTTAGGGAGAGGCTGGGCACTGAAGCTTTCTTT.

The chain joins TRBV7-2 to TRBJ1-2; 9 bases align to TRBD1. Per germline, CDR1 SGHTA and CDR2 FQGNSA. Unmatched junction bases numbered 9, after V lost 1 base and J lost 3 bases. The CDR3 is 17 residues long. In nucleotides, the CDR3 is TGTGCCAGCAGCTTAGGGGGACAGGGTTCACATGACTATGGCTACACCTTC. It specifies CASSLGGQGSHDYGYTF.

CDR3 amino acids: CASSLRDRGTNEKLFF. CDR3 nucleotide sequence: TGTGCCAGCAGCTTAAGGGACAGGGGAACTAATGAAAAACTGTTTTTT. This chain connects TRBV7-9 to TRBJ1-4; 10 bases are shared with TRBD1. This CDR3 region has 16 residues. J gave up 1 base and V 2 bases, and 1 base lay outside the gene matches. Germline loops: CDR1 SEHNR, CDR2 FQNEAQ (reference sequence).

The rearrangement joins TRBV28 to TRBJ2-7, with 7 bases lining up with TRBD2. CDR1 and CDR2 (germline): MDHEN, SYDVKM. CDR3 length equals 16 residues. The ends lost 1 base at V and 0 bases at J; junction bases unmatched: 6. The CDR3, as DNA: TGTGCCAGCAGTTTATTGGAGCGGGGAAGCTCCTACGAGCAGTACTTC. Protein sequence: CASSLLERGSSYEQYF.

V is TRBV12-5 and J is TRBJ2-3, with a tentative D call TRBD2 (7 bases). Looked up from germline, CDR1 is LGHNT and CDR2 is FRNRAP. The CDR3 has 17 residues. V was clipped by 2 bases and J by 2 bases, with 17 bases between them. CDR3 loop: CASGLRPGGGYTDTQYF. The CDR3 nucleotides are TGTGCTAGTGGTTTGAGGCCGGGGGGCGGTTACACAGATACGCAGTATTTT.

V usage is TRBV10-2 and J usage is TRBJ2-3; 8 positions agree with TRBD2. The CDR3 has 19 residues. V gave up 0 bases and J gave up 1 base; unmatched junction bases: 12. Per germline, CDR1 WSHSY and CDR2 SAAADI. The CDR3 is CASSESEASGHECTDTQYF. The CDR3 nucleotides are TGCGCCAGCAGTGAGTCGGAAGCTAGCGGGCACGAGTGCACAGATACGCAGTATTTT.

Here the CDR3 DNA reads TGTGCCAGCAGTTACTTGCAGAACCATAATTCACCCCTCCACTTT. Translated: CASSYLQNHNSPLHF. The V call is TRBV6-6, the J call TRBJ1-6, with D unresolved. The germline gives CDR1 MNHNY, CDR2 SVGAGI (reference sequence). The CDR3 is 15 amino acids. V dropped 1 base and J dropped 5 bases, with 9 bases sitting between them.

The chain has TRBV29-1 and TRBJ1-1, with D uncertain. CDR3 size: 13 residues. V shed 2 bases and J shed 0 bases, with 7 bases lying between them. In germline, CDR1 is SQVTM, CDR2 ANQGSEA. The CDR3 here is CSVETQVNTEAFF. CDR3 DNA sequence: TGCAGCGTTGAAACTCAGGTGAACACTGAAGCTTTCTTT. Full variable domain (rest looked up from reference TRBV29-1 and TRBJ1-1): SAVISQKPSRDICQRGTSLTIQCQVDSQVTMMFWYRQQPGQSLTLIATANQGSEATYESGFVIDKFPISRPNLTFSTLTVSNMSPEDSSIYLCSVETQVNTEAFFGQGTRLTVV.

The V call is TRBV7-6, the J call TRBJ1-6, with 8 bases identical to TRBD1. J lost 13 bases, V lost 5 bases, and 4 bases had no gene match. CDR1 and CDR2 from the germline V gene are SGHVS and FNYEAQ. This CDR3 is built from 12 residues. The CDR3 bases are TGTGCCAGCAGCCACTACAGGGGGCCCCTCCACTTT. Translated, it gives CASSHYRGPLHF.